A single sample gave rise to the 18 T cell receptor beta chains below, sequenced in a study of T-cell reconstitution after alpha-beta-depleted transplantation in children. As it was prepared, the TCRbeta library received unique molecular identifiers. One entry per CDR3 protein, called by TCRdb with MiXCR from the PCR reads. This sample has about 640,000 distinct CDR3 sequences, with around 13% found just once. This sample comprised PBMCs, mostly from graft donor cells, obtained 360 days after TCRalphabeta/CD19-depleted stem cell transplant. These receptor sequences come from a male patient under 18 who had a stem cell transplant for acute myeloid leukemia, so the T cells may come from the graft donor.

V and J are TRBV25-1 and TRBJ2-7; tentatively, D is TRBD1 (6 bases). The CDR3 spans 13 residues. CDR1 is MGHDK, CDR2 SYGVNS, per germline. V was clipped by 7 bases and J by 1 base, with 11 bases between them. DNA for the CDR3: TGTGCCAGCACCAAAGGGGGTTCCTACGAGCAGTACTTC. Its protein is CASTKGGSYEQYF.

This clonotype was counted only a few times. The V call is TRBV29-1, the J call TRBJ1-1; TRBD1 might be the D (5 bases). The length of the CDR3 is 11 residues. The ends were cut back, 6 bases at V and 7 bases at J, with 12 bases in the middle. Germline values: CDR1 SQVTM, CDR2 ANQGSEA. The DNA of the CDR3 is TGCAGCGTCGTCTACGGGGGTGAAGCTTTCTTT. Translating it yields CSVVYGGEAFF.

This chain links TRBV4-2 with TRBJ2-5, with D maybe TRBD1 (6 bases). The length of the CDR3 is 13 residues. The V gene's germline CDR1 is LGHNA and CDR2 YNFKEQ. V was cut by 0 bases and J by 4 bases, with 6 bases left in between. Here the CDR3 reads CASSQEDRETQYF. The CDR3 DNA reads as TGTGCCAGCAGCCAAGAGGACAGAGAGACCCAGTACTTC.

This clonotype showed up many times. The chain links TRBV14 to TRBJ2-1; TRBD2 matches at 7 bases. Germline-derived CDR1 and CDR2 are SGHDN and FVKESK. V dropped 2 bases and J dropped 2; count of bases not matched to a gene: 9. There are 17 residues in the CDR3. The CDR3 here is CASSQRVGLAAYNEQFF. The DNA for the CDR3 is TGTGCCAGCAGCCAACGGGTGGGGCTAGCGGCCTACAATGAGCAGTTCTTC.

This clonotype was seen more than once but under ten times. The CDR3: CASTFGSGRSETQYF. The CDR3 DNA is TGTGCCAGCACCTTCGGTAGCGGGAGATCGGAGACCCAGTACTTC. The rearrangement joins TRBV12-3 or TRBV12-4 to TRBJ2-5; TRBD2 agrees at 9 bases. This CDR3 is built from 15 residues. The ends lost 7 bases at V and 5 bases at J; junction bases unmatched: 11.

The chain combines TRBV27 with TRBJ1-1, with D possibly matching TRBD1 (5 bases). Trimming removed 2 bases from V and 0 bases from J, with 13 bases in between. This CDR3 has 16 residues. From germline, CDR1 is MNHEY and CDR2 SMNVEV (reference sequence). The CDR3 is CASSLMGPSLNTEAFF. The CDR3 DNA is TGTGCCAGCAGTTTAATGGGGCCCAGCCTGAACACTGAAGCTTTCTTT.

The rearrangement uses TRBV15 and TRBJ2-5; D perhaps matches TRBD2 (6 bases). This CDR3 region has 13 residues. From germline, CDR1 is LNHNV and CDR2 YYDKDF (reference sequence). V lost 11 bases to trimming and J lost 5 bases, with 18 bases between them. CDR3 DNA sequence: TGTGCCGCAAGCGGGCCGGCGGAGGAGACCCAGTACTTC. This encodes CAASGPAEETQYF.

This chain's CDR3 is CSTPPGTGGGEQYF. Written as DNA, the CDR3 is TGCAGTACACCTCCCGGGACAGGGGGCGGCGAGCAGTACTTC. The chain links TRBV20-1 to TRBJ2-7; 12 nucleotides agree with TRBD1. CDR1 is DFQATT and CDR2 is SNEGSKA in the germline V gene (reference sequence). V shed 8 bases, J shed 6 bases, and the junction held 11 bases outside the gene matches. The CDR3 length is 14 residues.

The chain is built from TRBV18 and TRBJ2-1, with a possible D match to TRBD1 (5 bases). This CDR3 contains 15 residues. Trimming took 1 base from V and 4 from J, leaving 11 bases between them. The germline gives CDR1 KGHSH, CDR2 LQKENI. CDR3 region: CASSPHVGPYNEQFF. CDR3 bases: TGTGCCAGCTCACCACACGTGGGGCCTTACAATGAGCAGTTCTTC.

The chain recombines TRBV5-1 with TRBJ2-1; D unclear. The CDR3 runs to 12 residues. V lost 4 bases, J lost 7 bases, and 9 bases lay in between. The germline V gene encodes CDR1 SGHRS and CDR2 YFSETQ. DNA for the CDR3: TGCGCCAGCAGCCCGCACACAAATGAGCAGTTCTTC. This sequence encodes CASSPHTNEQFF.

This chain joins TRBV20-1 and TRBJ2-7; 9 bases are shared with TRBD2. Per the germline V gene, CDR1 is DFQATT and CDR2 is SNEGSKA (reference sequence). V was pared by 8 bases and J by 4 bases, with 15 bases of the junction left unmatched. This CDR3 is 15 amino acids long. The CDR3 here is CSSPRLLAGPYEQYF. The CDR3 DNA follows: TGCAGTTCCCCTAGGCTGCTAGCGGGACCGTACGAGCAGTACTTC.

The chain links TRBV6-2 or TRBV6-3 to TRBJ2-7; D gene unclear. Trimming removed 2 bases from V and 5 bases from J, with 7 bases in between. The CDR3 loop spans 12 amino acids. Germline CDR1 reads MNHEY; CDR2 reads SVGEGT. For the CDR3, the DNA is TGTGCCAGCAGTTACCGGCCCCACGAGCAGTACTTC. Translating gives CASSYRPHEQYF.

There are a few counts of this clonotype. The chain recombines TRBV20-1 with TRBJ2-1; 7 bases are a match to TRBD2. Germline loops: CDR1 DFQATT, CDR2 SNEGSKA (reference sequence). This CDR3 has 18 amino acids. The ends lost 5 bases at V and 0 bases at J; junction bases unmatched: 16. The CDR3 reads CSASDFAGASSSYNEQFF. The CDR3 nucleotides read TGCAGTGCTTCGGACTTCGCGGGAGCCTCGAGCTCCTACAATGAGCAGTTCTTC.

This clonotype was detected a few times. The chain has TRBV7-9 and TRBJ2-1; 8 positions agree with TRBD2. Germline V gene data show CDR1 as SEHNR and CDR2 as FQNEAQ (reference sequence). V trimming: 0 bases; J trimming: 0 bases; junction bases outside the gene matches: 1. There are 16 residues in the CDR3. The CDR3 nucleotides are TGTGCCAGCAGCTTAGCAGCGGGAGTCTCCTACAATGAGCAGTTCTTC. Amino acid sequence: CASSLAAGVSYNEQFF.

This clonotype has ten or more counts. The chain couples TRBV27 to TRBJ2-7; 7 positions match TRBD2. Germline CDR1 MNHEY, CDR2 SMNVEV (reference sequence). CDR3 size: 13 residues. J lost 4 bases, V lost 4 bases, and 4 bases had no gene match. CDR3 residues: CASSSWRGYEQYF. DNA of the CDR3: TGTGCCAGCAGTTCCTGGCGGGGGTACGAGCAGTACTTC.

Many counts were recorded for this clonotype. CDR3 in amino acids: CASSGPGQGEPQHF. DNA for the CDR3: TGTGCCAGCAGTGGTCCGGGACAGGGAGAGCCCCAGCATTTT. The V gene is TRBV12-3 or TRBV12-4, the J gene TRBJ1-5; 9 bases are shared with TRBD1. The CDR3 loop spans 14 amino acids. Losses at the gene ends were 5 bases for V and 8 bases for J; bases not matched to a gene: 7.

This clonotype came up a few times. The rearrangement joins TRBV20-1 to TRBJ2-1; 12 bases are shared with TRBD2. The germline V gene encodes CDR1 DFQATT and CDR2 SNEGSKA (reference sequence). The CDR3 has 14 residues. V dropped 2 bases and J dropped 5; count of bases not matched to a gene: 1. For the CDR3, the DNA is TGCAGTGCTAGAAGACTAGCGGGAGACAATGAGCAGTTCTTC. It encodes CSARRLAGDNEQFF.

This clonotype was seen only a few times. The rearrangement uses TRBV14 and TRBJ1-1, with a possible D match to TRBD1 (6 bases). Germline V gene sequence: CDR1 SGHDN, CDR2 FVKESK. V lost 0 bases and J 11 bases, leaving 13 bases between the germline ends. There are 13 residues in the CDR3. The CDR3 DNA reads as TGTGCCAGCAGCCAAGAGCTCCGGCAGGGGGCTTTCTTT. Its translation: CASSQELRQGAFF. Full variable domain (missing parts from reference TRBV14 and TRBJ1-1): EAGVTQFPSHSVIEKGQTVTLRCDPISGHDNLYWYRRVMGKEIKFLLHFVKESKQDESGMPNNRFLAERTGGTYSTLKVQPAELEDSGVYFCASSQELRQGAFFGQGTRLTVV.